The 4 T cell receptor beta chains given below trace back to one sample, sequenced in a study of cytomegalovirus exposure and HLA in healthy donors. Libraries were prepared by immunoSEQ multiplex PCR; TCRdb keeps only in-frame clonotypes and omits some of them. The sample contains 65,000 or so clones, roughly 94% of which appear only once. The sequenced sample consisted of PBMCs. These receptor sequences come from a man younger than 30 in good health and CMV-seropositive.

The rearrangement uses TRBV28 and TRBJ2-2, with D tentatively TRBD2 (7 bases). V was clipped by 3 bases and J by 1 base, with 12 bases between them. There are 16 residues in the CDR3. Per the germline V gene, CDR1 is MDHEN and CDR2 is SYDVKM. The CDR3 DNA sequence: TGTGCCAGCAGTTTGGGGGGGCTAGGGAACACCGGGGAGCTGTTTTTT. Translating gives CASSLGGLGNTGELFF.

The chain has TRBV28 and TRBJ1-5; no clear D. Trimming left V 1 base short and J 5 bases short, with 12 bases between. This CDR3 contains 15 residues. Germline V gives CDR1 MDHEN, CDR2 SYDVKM. CDR3 sequence (DNA): TGTGCCAGCAGTTTATTCCGGGTGAGGCATCAGCCCCAGCATTTT. Translated: CASSLFRVRHQPQHF.

The chain has TRBV28 and TRBJ2-7; weak D call: TRBD2 (5 bases). This CDR3 has 14 residues. The germline CDR1 and CDR2 sequences are MDHEN and SYDVKM. V dropped 5 bases and J dropped 2 bases, with 13 bases sitting between them. Here the CDR3 DNA reads TGTGCCAGCAGTATCCCGGGAAACACCTACGAGCAGTACTTC. Translation: CASSIPGNTYEQYF.

The gene calls are TRBV7-2 and TRBJ1-1, with D perhaps matching TRBD1 (6 bases). CDR3 length equals 13 residues. V shed 5 bases and J shed 1 base, with 8 bases lying between them. Germline V gene sequence: CDR1 SGHTA, CDR2 FQGNSA. The CDR3 is CASSRQENTEAFF. CDR3 sequence (DNA): TGTGCCAGCAGCCGACAGGAGAACACTGAAGCTTTCTTT.